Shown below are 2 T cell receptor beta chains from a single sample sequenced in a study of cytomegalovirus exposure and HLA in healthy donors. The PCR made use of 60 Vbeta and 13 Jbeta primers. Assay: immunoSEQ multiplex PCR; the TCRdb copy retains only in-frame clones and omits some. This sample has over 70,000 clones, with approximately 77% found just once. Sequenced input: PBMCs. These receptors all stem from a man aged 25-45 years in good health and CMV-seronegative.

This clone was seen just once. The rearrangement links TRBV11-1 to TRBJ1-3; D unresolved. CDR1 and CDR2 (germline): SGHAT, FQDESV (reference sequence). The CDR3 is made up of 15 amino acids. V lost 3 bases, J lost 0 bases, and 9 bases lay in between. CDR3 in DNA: TGTGCCAGCAGCTTGGAGACGAGCTCTGGAAACACCATATATTTT. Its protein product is CASSLETSSGNTIYF.

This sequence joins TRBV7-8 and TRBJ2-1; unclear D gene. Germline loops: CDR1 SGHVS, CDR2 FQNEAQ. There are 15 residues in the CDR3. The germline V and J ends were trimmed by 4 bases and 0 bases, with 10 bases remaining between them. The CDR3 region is CASSSQLSSYNEQFF. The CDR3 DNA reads TGTGCCAGCAGCTCGCAACTTAGCTCCTACAATGAGCAGTTCTTC. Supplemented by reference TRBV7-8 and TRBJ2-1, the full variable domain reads GAGVSQSPRYKVAKRGQDVALRCDPISGHVSLFWYQQALGQGPEFLTYFQNEAQLDKSGLPSDRFFAERPEGSVSTLKIQRTQQEDSAVYLCASSSQLSSYNEQFFGPGTRLTVL.